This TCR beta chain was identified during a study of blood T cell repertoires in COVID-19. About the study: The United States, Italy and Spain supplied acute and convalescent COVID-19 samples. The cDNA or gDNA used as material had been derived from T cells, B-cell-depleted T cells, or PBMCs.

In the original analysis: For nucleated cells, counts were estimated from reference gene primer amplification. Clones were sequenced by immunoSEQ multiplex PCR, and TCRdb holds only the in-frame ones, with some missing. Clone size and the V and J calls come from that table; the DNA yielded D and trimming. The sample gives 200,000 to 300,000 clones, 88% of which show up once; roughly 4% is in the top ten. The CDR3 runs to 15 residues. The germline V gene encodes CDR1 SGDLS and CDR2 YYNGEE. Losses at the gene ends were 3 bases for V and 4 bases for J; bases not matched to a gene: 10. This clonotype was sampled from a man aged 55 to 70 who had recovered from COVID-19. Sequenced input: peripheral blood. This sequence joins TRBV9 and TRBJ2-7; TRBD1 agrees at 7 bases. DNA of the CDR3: TGTGCCAGCAGCGAGGGGGCTATGGCATTTTACGAGCAGTACTTC. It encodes CASSEGAMAFYEQYF.